A selection of T cell receptor beta chains follows, all from one sample in a study of regulatory T cells in long-lasting Graves disease. MiXCR, applied by TCRdb to the multiplex PCR reads, yields one record per CDR3 protein. This sample has about 360,000 distinct CDR3 sequences; 15% to 20% occur once, and the top ten carry roughly a fifth. In addition, the sample was reused for a study of T cells in Graves' hyperthyroidism and ophthalmopathy.

This specimen was peripheral blood mononuclear cells (PBMCs), taken at new diagnosis, from a patient treated with antithyroid drugs. Every receptor here comes from a woman under 30 with Graves disease. Each CDR3 is given with its conserved first and last residue. A D gene is named only where the DNA matches it firmly. A clone size is listed for some rows: how often the clone was seen (once, few, many), or a class if it is expanded.

V	size	J	D	DNA	CDR3
TRBV12-3/TRBV12-4	many	TRBJ2-3	NA	TGTGCCAGCAGTTTAAACCAGAGGGGGGATACGCAGTATTTT	CASSLNQRGDTQYF
TRBV29-1	many	TRBJ2-1	NA	TGCAGCGTTGGGCTGTTCAATGAGCAGTTCTTC	CSVGLFNEQFF
TRBV12-3/TRBV12-4	NA	TRBJ2-4	NA	TGTGCCAGCAGTTTGTGGCAGCTGCCCAAAAACATTCAGTACTTC	CASSLWQLPKNIQYF
TRBV27	many	TRBJ1-5	NA	TGTGCCAGCAGCCCCGTGGATCAGCCCCAGCATTTT	CASSPVDQPQHF
TRBV11-2	many	TRBJ2-5	TRBD1	TGTGCCAGCAGCTTAGGGACCCGGGACAGGGGGTTTCGAGAGACCCAGTACTTC	CASSLGTRDRGFRETQYF
TRBV12-3/TRBV12-4	many	TRBJ2-5	TRBD1	TGTGCCAGCAGCCCTATTGTCGGACAGGGCGAAGAGACCCAGTACTTC	CASSPIVGQGEETQYF
TRBV2	many	TRBJ1-2	TRBD1	TGTGCCAGCAGTGAACCGGGGACAGCAGATTATGGCTACACCTTC	CASSEPGTADYGYTF
TRBV3-1	NA	TRBJ1-1	NA	TGTGCCAGCAGCCAAGTTGCCCCGGACAAATGGAACACTGAAGCTTTCTTT	CASSQVAPDKWNTEAFF
TRBV27	many	TRBJ2-1	TRBD2	TGTGCCAGCGGGCTAGCGGGGCAATACAATGAGCAGTTCTTC	CASGLAGQYNEQFF
TRBV20-1	NA	TRBJ2-7	NA	TGCAGTGCCAGCGACACATCCGAGCAGTACTTC	CSASDTSEQYF
TRBV29-1	NA	TRBJ2-5	NA	TGCAGCGTTGAAGATCGGAGAGGGGTCGAGACCCAGTACTTC	CSVEDRRGVETQYF
TRBV2	many	TRBJ2-1	NA	TGTGCCAGCAGTGTGTGGGGGGGCAACAATGAGCAGTTCTTC	CASSVWGGNNEQFF
TRBV12-3/TRBV12-4	many	TRBJ1-1	NA	TGTGCCAGCAGTTTCGGAGTTGGGGGGGACACTGAAGCTTTCTTT	CASSFGVGGDTEAFF
TRBV7-3	NA	TRBJ2-5	NA	TGTGCCAGCAGTAAGGGTAACCAAGAGACCCAGTACTTC	CASSKGNQETQYF
TRBV2	NA	TRBJ1-3	NA	TGTGCCAGCAGTGACAGCCCAAACACCATATATTTT	CASSDSPNTIYF
TRBV5-1	many	TRBJ1-2	NA	TGCGCCAGCAGCTTAACGAGGGGACGGGACTATGGCTACACCTTC	CASSLTRGRDYGYTF
TRBV28	many	TRBJ1-2	NA	TGTGCCAGCATCCTAGGCCCCGGACCCTATGGCTACACCTTC	CASILGPGPYGYTF
TRBV28	many	TRBJ2-5	NA	TGTGCCAGCAGTCCCGACCGACAGGTACAAGAGACCCAGTACTTC	CASSPDRQVQETQYF
TRBV28	many	TRBJ1-1	NA	TGTGCCAGCAGTCCCCTCACGGGGATCCGGAACACTGAAGCTTTCTTT	CASSPLTGIRNTEAFF
TRBV20-1	NA	TRBJ2-1	NA	TGCAGTGCTAGAGAGGGATACGAGCAGTTCTTC	CSAREGYEQFF
TRBV7-9	many	TRBJ1-2	NA	TGTGCCAGCAGCTTCCCAAACGGAGATGGCTACACCTTC	CASSFPNGDGYTF
TRBV20-1	many	TRBJ2-1	TRBD2	TGCAGTGTTACCCGGGGGGGGGACTACAATGAGCAGTTCTTC	CSVTRGGDYNEQFF
TRBV20-1	many	TRBJ2-1	TRBD2	TGCCTGGGGACTAGCGGGAGGGGATTTTACAATGAGCAGTTCTTC	CLGTSGRGFYNEQFF
TRBV5-5	NA	TRBJ2-2	TRBD2	TGTGCCAGCAGCTTGGTTGCGACTAGCGGGGGGCTTACCGGGGAGCTGTTTTTT	CASSLVATSGGLTGELFF
TRBV5-4	once	TRBJ2-4	TRBD1	TGTGCCAGCAGCGTGGGACAGGGTGACATTCAGTACTTC	CASSVGQGDIQYF
TRBV10-2	NA	TRBJ2-3	NA	TGCGCCAGCAGTGAGATTGTAAGGGGGAGCACAGATACGCAGTATTTT	CASSEIVRGSTDTQYF
TRBV27	many	TRBJ1-2	TRBD1	TGTGCCAGCAGGACCGACAGGGTCTCGGCTAACTATGGCTACACCTTC	CASRTDRVSANYGYTF
TRBV24-1	NA	TRBJ2-1	TRBD1	TGTGCCACCAGTGACAGGACAGGGGCCTACAATCAGCAGTTCTTC	CATSDRTGAYNQQFF
TRBV3-1	many	TRBJ2-7	TRBD1	TGTGCCAGCAGCCAAGCTCAGGGGGCGGGAGAGCAGTACTTC	CASSQAQGAGEQYF
TRBV6-5	NA	TRBJ2-7	TRBD2	TGTGCCAGCAGTTACACCCGGGGAAGCGGGGGACTAAACTACGAGCAGTACTTC	CASSYTRGSGGLNYEQYF
TRBV2	many	TRBJ2-1	NA	TGTGCCAGCAGGGGTGGGCATGAGCAGTTCTTC	CASRGGHEQFF
TRBV7-6	once	TRBJ2-1	TRBD1	TGTGTCAGCAGCAGGGGACAGCACAATGAGCAGTTCTTC	CVSSRGQHNEQFF
TRBV29-1	many	TRBJ2-1	TRBD1	TGCAGCGTTGTACAGGGGAGCTCCTACAATGAGCAGTTCTTC	CSVVQGSSYNEQFF
TRBV28	many	TRBJ2-7	TRBD1	TGTGCCAGCAGCCCCGACTGGACAGGAACCTACGAGCAGTACTTC	CASSPDWTGTYEQYF
TRBV20-1	NA	TRBJ1-4	NA	TGCAGTGCTAGAAGCAGATCTAATGAAAAACTGTTTTTT	CSARSRSNEKLFF
TRBV12-3/TRBV12-4	many	TRBJ2-1	NA	TGTGCCAGCCGGGGGCCCGAGGCTGAGCAGTTCTTC	CASRGPEAEQFF
TRBV7-9	NA	TRBJ1-2	NA	TGTGCCAGCAGCGGACCCGGGACTTTTGGCTACACCTTC	CASSGPGTFGYTF
TRBV9	few	TRBJ2-2	NA	TGTGCCAGCAGCACCTGGAGGGACACCGGGGAGCTGTTTTTT	CASSTWRDTGELFF
TRBV28	NA	TRBJ1-2	NA	TGTGCCAGCGGGACACCCCGCTATGGCTACACCTTC	CASGTPRYGYTF
TRBV12-3/TRBV12-4	few	TRBJ1-1	NA	TGTGCCAGCAGTTTACCTGACGGGCCTCGGGCTGAAGCTTTCTTT	CASSLPDGPRAEAFF
TRBV7-9	many	TRBJ2-7	TRBD1	TGTGCCAGCAGCCATGAGGGGGCGATTAACGAGCAGTACTTC	CASSHEGAINEQYF
TRBV6-9	many	TRBJ1-2	TRBD1	TGTGCCAGCAGTTACTCCGTAGACAGGGAGGACTATGGCTACACCTTC	CASSYSVDREDYGYTF
TRBV29-1	NA	TRBJ2-1	TRBD2	TGCAGCGCCCGACTAGCGAACGACAATGAGCAGTTCTTC	CSARLANDNEQFF
TRBV13	many	TRBJ2-7	NA	TGTGCCAGCAGTTGGCCGTCAGGCGAGCAGTACTTC	CASSWPSGEQYF
TRBV7-2	many	TRBJ1-6	TRBD1	TGTGCCAGCAGCCGGGGACAGGGGTTTTCACCCCTCCACTTT	CASSRGQGFSPLHF
TRBV7-9	few	TRBJ2-7	TRBD2	TGTGCCAGCAGCTCCTGGACTAGCGTGCTGTACTTC	CASSSWTSVLYF
TRBV7-9	NA	TRBJ1-4	TRBD1	TGTGCCAGCAGCCACGGACAGGGGAATTGGGGTGAAAAACTGTTTTTT	CASSHGQGNWGEKLFF
TRBV5-1	many	TRBJ2-3	TRBD1	TGCGCCAGCAGCTCGGGACAGGGAGGAGTAGGGACAGATACGCAGTATTTT	CASSSGQGGVGTDTQYF
TRBV20-1	few	TRBJ2-6	NA	TGCAGTGCCCGGAGGAAGGAGCCTGGGGCCAACGTCCTGACTTTC	CSARRKEPGANVLTF